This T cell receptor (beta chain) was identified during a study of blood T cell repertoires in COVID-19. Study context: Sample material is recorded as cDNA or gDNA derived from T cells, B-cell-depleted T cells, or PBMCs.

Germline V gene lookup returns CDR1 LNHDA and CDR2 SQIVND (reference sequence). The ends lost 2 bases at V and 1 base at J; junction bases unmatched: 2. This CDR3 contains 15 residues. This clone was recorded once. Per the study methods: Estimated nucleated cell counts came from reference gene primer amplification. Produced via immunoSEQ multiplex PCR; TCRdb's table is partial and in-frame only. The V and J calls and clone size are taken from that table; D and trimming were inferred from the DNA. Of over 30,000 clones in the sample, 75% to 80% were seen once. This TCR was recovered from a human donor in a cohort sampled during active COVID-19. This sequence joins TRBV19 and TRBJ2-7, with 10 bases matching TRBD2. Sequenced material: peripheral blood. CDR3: CASSITSGASYEQYF. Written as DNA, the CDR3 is TGTGCCAGTAGTATAACTAGCGGGGCGTCCTACGAGCAGTACTTC.